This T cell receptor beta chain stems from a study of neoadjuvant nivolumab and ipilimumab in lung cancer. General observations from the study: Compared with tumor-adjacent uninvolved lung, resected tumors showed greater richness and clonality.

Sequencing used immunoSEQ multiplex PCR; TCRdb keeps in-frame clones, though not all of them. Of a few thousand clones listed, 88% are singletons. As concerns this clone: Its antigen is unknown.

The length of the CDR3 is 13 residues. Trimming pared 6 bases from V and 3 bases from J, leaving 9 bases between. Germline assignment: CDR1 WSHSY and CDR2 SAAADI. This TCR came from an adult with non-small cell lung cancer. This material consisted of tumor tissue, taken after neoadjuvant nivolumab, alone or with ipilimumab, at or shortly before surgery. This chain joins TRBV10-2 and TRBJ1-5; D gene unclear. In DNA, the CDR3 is TGCGCCAGCAGAGGGCTGAACAATCAGCCCCAGCATTTT. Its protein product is CASRGLNNQPQHF.